This is a list of T cell receptor beta chains from one sample in a study of cytomegalovirus exposure and HLA in healthy donors. Repertoires were generated with immunoSEQ multiplex PCR, while TCRdb's copy carries only in-frame clones and drops some. Seen here are around 97,000 clones, about a tenth observed once, and the top ten hold roughly 4.7%. Sequenced material: PBMCs. The origin of the receptors is a man between 45 and 60 years old in good health and CMV-seropositive. Both conserved end residues are part of each CDR3. A D gene is named only where the DNA matches it firmly. The size entry is marked missing in some rows and otherwise reads once, few, many or a size class.

CDR3aa: CASSQDGGVGELFF
CDR3nt: TGCGCCAGCAGCCAAGATGGGGGGGTCGGGGAGCTGTTTTTT
v_gene: TRBV4-3
d_gene: TRBD2
j_gene: TRBJ2-2
abundance: few

CDR3aa: CAWSEGLAEETQYF
CDR3nt: TGTGCCTGGAGTGAGGGACTAGCGGAAGAGACCCAGTACTTC
v_gene: TRBV30
d_gene: TRBD2
j_gene: TRBJ2-5
abundance: few

CDR3aa: CASGLDRSTDTQYF
CDR3nt: TGTGCTAGTGGTTTGGACAGAAGCACAGATACGCAGTATTTT
v_gene: TRBV12-5
d_gene: -
j_gene: TRBJ2-3
abundance: -

CDR3aa: CASSSDFVPSSGSSYEQFF
CDR3nt: TGTGCCAGCAGTTCGGATTTCGTACCCTCTAGCGGGAGTAGCTATGAGCAGTTCTTC
v_gene: TRBV27
d_gene: TRBD2
j_gene: TRBJ2-1
abundance: few

CDR3aa: CASSADRILAEAFF
CDR3nt: TGTGCCAGCAGTGCGGACAGGATCCTCGCTGAAGCTTTCTTT
v_gene: TRBV6-1
d_gene: TRBD1
j_gene: TRBJ1-1
abundance: -

CDR3aa: CASSYRESNSPLHF
CDR3nt: TGTGCCAGCAGTTACAGGGAGTCAAATTCACCCCTCCACTTT
v_gene: TRBV27
d_gene: -
j_gene: TRBJ1-6
abundance: -

CDR3aa: CASSPGQGRSYEQYF
CDR3nt: TGTGCCAGCAGCCCGGGACAGGGGAGATCCTACGAGCAGTACTTC
v_gene: TRBV7-2
d_gene: TRBD1
j_gene: TRBJ2-7
abundance: -

CDR3aa: CASSPRGAGNTIYF
CDR3nt: TGTGCCAGCAGTCCCAGGGGGGCTGGAAACACCATATATTTT
v_gene: TRBV6-6
d_gene: TRBD1
j_gene: TRBJ1-3
abundance: -

CDR3aa: CATSSQGSNNEQFF
CDR3nt: TGTGCCACCTCATCCCAGGGGAGTAACAATGAGCAGTTCTTC
v_gene: TRBV19
d_gene: -
j_gene: TRBJ2-1
abundance: -

CDR3aa: CASRKGRLADNQPQHF
CDR3nt: TGTGCCAGCAGGAAGGGGAGGTTAGCTGACAATCAGCCCCAGCATTTT
v_gene: TRBV27
d_gene: -
j_gene: TRBJ1-5
abundance: -

CDR3aa: CASSQGTSGQETQYF
CDR3nt: TGCGCCAGCAGCCAAGGGACTAGCGGCCAAGAGACCCAGTACTTC
v_gene: TRBV4-1
d_gene: TRBD2
j_gene: TRBJ2-5
abundance: few

CDR3aa: CASNLAGTSGSFETQYF
CDR3nt: TGTGCCAGCAACCTAGCCGGGACTAGCGGGTCATTTGAGACCCAGTACTTC
v_gene: TRBV28
d_gene: TRBD2
j_gene: TRBJ2-5
abundance: few

CDR3aa: CASSSDRVYGYTF
CDR3nt: TGTGCCAGCAGCTCCGACAGGGTCTATGGCTACACCTTC
v_gene: TRBV6-5
d_gene: TRBD1
j_gene: TRBJ1-2
abundance: -

CDR3aa: CASSFRDTQYF
CDR3nt: TGTGCCAGCAGTTTCCGAGATACGCAGTATTTT
v_gene: TRBV6-5
d_gene: -
j_gene: TRBJ2-3
abundance: -

CDR3aa: CASSLHVGSYEQFF
CDR3nt: TGCGCCAGCAGCTTGCATGTCGGGAGCTATGAGCAGTTCTTC
v_gene: TRBV5-1
d_gene: -
j_gene: TRBJ2-1
abundance: -

CDR3aa: CAISESILGAVEQYF
CDR3nt: TGTGCCATCAGTGAGTCGATATTGGGAGCGGTCGAGCAGTACTTC
v_gene: TRBV10-3
d_gene: -
j_gene: TRBJ2-7
abundance: few

CDR3aa: CASSFRAGGPHTQYF
CDR3nt: TGTGCCAGCAGCTTCAGAGCGGGAGGGCCGCATACGCAGTATTTT
v_gene: TRBV7-2
d_gene: TRBD2
j_gene: TRBJ2-3
abundance: -

CDR3aa: CASSPAGAGYEQYF
CDR3nt: TGTGCCAGCAGCCCAGCGGGAGCCGGCTACGAGCAGTACTTC
v_gene: TRBV7-2
d_gene: TRBD2
j_gene: TRBJ2-7
abundance: few

CDR3aa: CASSPRRQALTLHF
CDR3nt: TGTGCCAGCAGTCCTAGGAGACAGGCCCTAACCCTCCACTTT
v_gene: TRBV27
d_gene: -
j_gene: TRBJ1-6
abundance: few

CDR3aa: CASSTSGRGSYEQYF
CDR3nt: TGTGCCAGCAGCACCAGCGGGAGAGGGTCCTACGAGCAGTACTTC
v_gene: TRBV28
d_gene: TRBD2
j_gene: TRBJ2-7
abundance: many

CDR3aa: CASRLTRDYGYTF
CDR3nt: TGTGCCAGCAGGCTTACCCGGGACTATGGCTACACCTTC
v_gene: TRBV6-1
d_gene: -
j_gene: TRBJ1-2
abundance: -

CDR3aa: CASRTTGGTAEAFF
CDR3nt: TGTGCCAGTAGGACGACAGGGGGTACAGCTGAAGCTTTCTTT
v_gene: TRBV19
d_gene: TRBD1
j_gene: TRBJ1-1
abundance: few

CDR3aa: CASSERASGSRNTGELFF
CDR3nt: TGTGCCAGCAGTGAACGGGCTAGCGGGAGTCGGAACACCGGGGAGCTGTTTTTT
v_gene: TRBV6-1
d_gene: TRBD2
j_gene: TRBJ2-2
abundance: few

CDR3aa: CASGPGTSGYNEQFF
CDR3nt: TGTGCCAGCGGACCCGGGACTAGCGGCTACAATGAGCAGTTCTTC
v_gene: TRBV14
d_gene: TRBD2
j_gene: TRBJ2-1
abundance: -

CDR3aa: CAISPANGDIQYF
CDR3nt: TGTGCCATCAGCCCGGCCAACGGGGACATTCAGTACTTC
v_gene: TRBV10-3
d_gene: -
j_gene: TRBJ2-4
abundance: -

CDR3aa: CASSVEAGRSNEQFF
CDR3nt: TGTGCCAGCAGCGTAGAGGCGGGTCGCTCTAATGAGCAGTTCTTC
v_gene: TRBV9
d_gene: -
j_gene: TRBJ2-1
abundance: few

CDR3aa: CASSLTTGGDGYTF
CDR3nt: TGTGCCAGCAGCCTCACTACAGGGGGGGATGGCTACACCTTC
v_gene: TRBV4-2
d_gene: TRBD1
j_gene: TRBJ1-2
abundance: -

CDR3aa: CASSLDRTRVIFF
CDR3nt: TGTGCCAGCAGCTTAGATCGGACCAGGGTTATTTTCTTC
v_gene: TRBV11-2
d_gene: -
j_gene: TRBJ2-1
abundance: few

CDR3aa: CASSENFVGEQPQHF
CDR3nt: TGTGCCAGCAGTGAGAACTTCGTTGGGGAGCAGCCCCAGCATTTT
v_gene: TRBV2
d_gene: -
j_gene: TRBJ1-5
abundance: few

CDR3aa: CAWSRGRETQYF
CDR3nt: TGTGCCTGGAGCCGAGGGCGGGAGACCCAGTACTTC
v_gene: TRBV30
d_gene: -
j_gene: TRBJ2-5
abundance: -

CDR3aa: CASSSQIMNTEAFF
CDR3nt: TGTGCCAGCAGCTCTCAGATAATGAACACTGAAGCTTTCTTT
v_gene: TRBV5-4
d_gene: -
j_gene: TRBJ1-1
abundance: -

CDR3aa: CASSYPGKGGLEQYF
CDR3nt: TGTGCCAGCAGTTACCCGGGGAAAGGGGGCCTCGAGCAGTACTTC
v_gene: TRBV6-5
d_gene: TRBD1
j_gene: TRBJ2-7
abundance: -

CDR3aa: CASSLYSPGQGVQNTEAFF
CDR3nt: TGTGCCAGCAGTTTATATTCCCCGGGACAGGGTGTTCAGAACACTGAAGCTTTCTTT
v_gene: TRBV27
d_gene: TRBD1
j_gene: TRBJ1-1
abundance: -

CDR3aa: CASSVQGSEKLFF
CDR3nt: TGTGCCAGCAGTGTACAGGGAAGTGAAAAACTGTTTTTT
v_gene: TRBV6-1
d_gene: -
j_gene: TRBJ1-4
abundance: -

CDR3aa: CASDGSGSNEQFF
CDR3nt: TGTGCCAGCGATGGGAGTGGATCCAATGAGCAGTTCTTC
v_gene: TRBV6-6
d_gene: -
j_gene: TRBJ2-1
abundance: -

CDR3aa: CASSLSGPGANVLTF
CDR3nt: TGTGCCAGCAGTTTATCGGGCCCTGGGGCCAACGTCCTGACTTTC
v_gene: TRBV27
d_gene: -
j_gene: TRBJ2-6
abundance: few

CDR3aa: CASSEGQGSLVHF
CDR3nt: TGTGCCAGCAGTGAGGGACAGGGTTCCTTGGTCCACTTT
v_gene: TRBV6-1
d_gene: TRBD1
j_gene: TRBJ1-6
abundance: -

CDR3aa: CASSQTGTGGDEQYF
CDR3nt: TGCGCCAGCAGCCAGACCGGGACAGGGGGGGACGAGCAGTACTTC
v_gene: TRBV4-1
d_gene: TRBD1
j_gene: TRBJ2-7
abundance: few

CDR3aa: CASSQVEAGELFF
CDR3nt: TGTGCCAGCAGCCAAGTGGAGGCCGGGGAGCTGTTTTTT
v_gene: TRBV14
d_gene: -
j_gene: TRBJ2-2
abundance: once

CDR3aa: CASSLSGGGANVLTF
CDR3nt: TGTGCCAGCAGCTTATCAGGGGGTGGGGCCAACGTCCTGACTTTC
v_gene: TRBV7-3
d_gene: TRBD1
j_gene: TRBJ2-6
abundance: -

CDR3aa: CAWSHWGGGYNEQFF
CDR3nt: TGTGCCTGGAGCCATTGGGGCGGAGGGTACAATGAGCAGTTCTTC
v_gene: TRBV30
d_gene: -
j_gene: TRBJ2-1
abundance: few

CDR3aa: CASGRTGGTTDTQYF
CDR3nt: TGTGCTAGTGGTCGGACAGGGGGTACCACAGATACGCAGTATTTT
v_gene: TRBV12-5
d_gene: TRBD1
j_gene: TRBJ2-3
abundance: -